A single sample is the source of the 21 T cell receptor beta chains below, sequenced in a study of blood T cells in healthy people across ages. Sample-barcoded 5' priming and a J-beta primer mix drove a second PCR of about 6 to 12 cycles. TCRdb independently ran MiXCR on the 5' RACE reads; one entry per CDR3 protein. This sample has some 800,000 distinct CDR3 sequences, with approximately 25% found just once. This sample also belongs to another study, concerning T cells of mothers and their children.

Specimen: blood. The receptors originated from a boy between 5 and 17 years old in good health.

This clonotype has a handful of counts. The rearrangement links TRBV18 to TRBJ2-5, with 14 bases that match TRBD2. V dropped 3 bases and J dropped 5; count of bases not matched to a gene: 2. This CDR3 has 15 residues. Germline CDR1 is KGHSH and CDR2 is LQKENI. Here the CDR3 DNA reads TGTGCCAGCTCACCGGGACTAGCGGGGGCGGAGACCCAGTACTTC. Protein product: CASSPGLAGAETQYF.

In this sample, this clonotype turned up a few times. J is TRBJ2-5 and V is TRBV7-2; D uncertain. Germline values: CDR1 SGHTA, CDR2 FQGNSA. Trimming removed 5 bases from V and 4 bases from J, with 14 bases in between. This CDR3 comprises 14 residues. The chain's CDR3 is CASSQNGSPETQYF. Written as DNA, the CDR3 is TGTGCCAGCAGCCAAAACGGATCACCAGAGACCCAGTACTTC.

The V and J genes are TRBV29-1 and TRBJ1-1; D possibly corresponds to TRBD1 (5 bases). V dropped 4 bases and J dropped 1 base, with 13 bases sitting between them. Germline loops: CDR1 SQVTM, CDR2 ANQGSEA. CDR3 length: 14 residues. The CDR3 coding sequence is TGCAGCGTTGGGAGGGACGGTTGGAACACTGAAGCTTTCTTT. Its translation is CSVGRDGWNTEAFF.

V gene TRBV20-1 combines with J gene TRBJ2-2; D is unclear. The length of the CDR3 is 14 residues. Germline V lookup: CDR1 DFQATT, CDR2 SNEGSKA (reference sequence). Trimming removed 0 bases from V and 4 bases from J, with 9 bases in between. The DNA of the CDR3 is TGCAGTGCTAGAGAATCCACCCGCACCGGGGAGCTGTTTTTT. It codes for CSARESTRTGELFF.

This clonotype occurred a few times. The V gene is TRBV6-6, the J gene TRBJ2-5; a weak D match, TRBD1 (6 bases). Judging by the DNA end, TRBJ2-7 fits better; the J call may be wrong. The CDR3 sequence is 14 residues long. Germline loops: CDR1 MNHNY, CDR2 SVGAGI (reference sequence). CDR3 amino acids: CASSRPGQFYEQYF. CDR3 bases: TGTGCCAGCAGTAGGCCGGGACAATTCTACGAGCAGTACTTC.

This clonotype was found a few times. The CDR3 spells CASRDLINEQFF. Here the CDR3 DNA reads TGTGCCAGCAGGGACTTGATCAATGAGCAGTTCTTC. The chain uses TRBV28 and TRBJ2-7, with a possible D match to TRBD2 (5 bases). Gene TRBJ2-1 matches the end of the DNA better, so the J call may be wrong. CDR1 is MDHEN and CDR2 is SYDVKM in the germline V gene. This CDR3 has 12 amino acids.

This clonotype has only one observation. The V and J genes are TRBV5-1 and TRBJ2-2; D is undetermined. The germline V and J ends were trimmed by 0 bases and 1 base, with 7 bases remaining between them. The CDR3 totals 15 residues. Germline V gene sequence: CDR1 SGHRS, CDR2 YFSETQ. The CDR3 loop is CASSLGAKNTGELFF. The CDR3, as DNA: TGCGCCAGCAGCTTGGGGGCCAAGAACACCGGGGAGCTGTTTTTT. The full variable domain, with the rest looked up from reference TRBV5-1 and TRBJ2-2, is KAGVTQTPRYLIKTRGQQVTLSCSPISGHRSVSWYQQTPGQGLQFLFEYFSETQRNKGNFPGRFSGRQFSNSRSEMNVSTLELGDSALYLCASSLGAKNTGELFFGEGSRLTVL.

The chain joins TRBV4-1 to TRBJ1-3; 7 bases map to TRBD1. V was pared by 0 bases and J by 0 bases, with 2 bases of the junction left unmatched. Germline lookup yields CDR1 MGHRA and CDR2 YSYEKL. The CDR3 sequence is 16 residues long. The CDR3 loop is CASSQETGISGNTIYF. The CDR3 region has the DNA TGCGCCAGCAGCCAAGAGACAGGGATCTCTGGAAACACCATATATTTT.

This clonotype was detected a few times. The gene calls are TRBV3-1 and TRBJ1-4, with 7 bases matching TRBD1. The CDR3 contains 16 residues. Germline assignment: CDR1 LGHDT and CDR2 YNNKEL (reference sequence). The J segment lost 8 bases and the V segment lost 3 bases, leaving 12 bases of the junction unmatched. DNA of the CDR3: TGTGCCAGCAGCCACCACCGATGGGACAGTCGGGAAAAACTGTTTTTT. Translated: CASSHHRWDSREKLFF.

This clonotype has more than one count but fewer than ten. This chain uses TRBV13 with TRBJ2-1; 12 bases map to TRBD2. The germline gives CDR1 PRHDT, CDR2 FYEKMQ (reference sequence). Trimming at V came to 4 bases and at J to 4 bases, leaving 5 bases not matched to a gene. The CDR3 sequence is 16 residues long. CDR3 residues: CASSSSGGAPYNEQFF. Written as DNA, the CDR3 is TGTGCCAGCAGCTCTAGCGGGGGGGCCCCATACAATGAGCAGTTCTTC.

The rearrangement links TRBV12-3 or TRBV12-4 to TRBJ2-3; 8 bases are shared with TRBD2. V shed 3 bases and J 3 bases; nucleotides not matched to a gene: 8. The CDR3 is 16 amino acids. Here the CDR3 reads CASSFKVAGGTDTQYF. In DNA form, the CDR3 reads TGTGCCAGCAGTTTTAAGGTCGCGGGGGGAACAGATACGCAGTATTTT.

V gene TRBV11-1 combines with J gene TRBJ2-4, with 11 bases aligning to TRBD2. In germline, CDR1 is SGHAT, CDR2 FQDESV (reference sequence). This CDR3 is 19 amino acids long. Unmatched junction bases numbered 15, after V lost 6 bases and J lost 2 bases. In DNA, the CDR3 is TGTGCCAGCAGTCAAACGAGACTAGCGGGGATGAGGACCAAAAACATTCAGTACTTC. This sequence encodes CASSQTRLAGMRTKNIQYF.

This clonotype came up a few times. The V gene is TRBV27, the J gene TRBJ2-1, with 8 bases that match TRBD2. The germline V gene has CDR1 MNHEY and CDR2 SMNVEV (reference sequence). V lost 3 bases and J lost 15; bases outside the gene matches: 13. This CDR3 region has 14 residues. The CDR3 nucleotides read TGTGCCAGCAGTTTCGGTGGGGCGGGAGGAAGGCGGTTCTTC. It yields the protein CASSFGGAGGRRFF.

This sequence joins TRBV7-2 and TRBJ2-5; 10 nucleotides align to TRBD2. V was pared by 1 base and J by 9 bases, with 11 bases of the junction left unmatched. Germline V CDR1 and CDR2: SGHTA, FQGNSA. CDR3 size: 16 residues. In nucleotides, the CDR3 is TGTGCCAGCAGCTTAGAGGGGGGGCTAGCGGGGGAGGCCCAGTACTTC. Its protein product is CASSLEGGLAGEAQYF.

This clonotype was seen only a few times. The rearrangement links TRBV20-1 to TRBJ1-4; D is possibly TRBD1 (6 bases). Germline V gene sequence: CDR1 DFQATT, CDR2 SNEGSKA (reference sequence). The CDR3 consists of 14 residues. V was shortened by 0 bases and J by 7 bases, with 12 bases between the two germline ends. In nucleotides, the CDR3 is TGCAGTGCTAGAGATTGGGGACAAGCTGAAAAACTGTTTTTT. Translated: CSARDWGQAEKLFF.

The chain couples TRBV19 to TRBJ1-1; D is uncertain. V shed 7 bases and J shed 1 base, with 10 bases lying between them. The V gene's germline CDR1 is LNHDA and CDR2 SQIVND (reference sequence). The CDR3 length is 13 residues. CDR3 region: CASKVTRNTEAFF. For the CDR3, the DNA is TGTGCCAGTAAAGTTACGCGGAACACTGAAGCTTTCTTT.

This clonotype showed up just a few times. In nucleotides, the CDR3 is TGTGCCACCAGTGATTTGAAACTGACTGAGCAGTACTTC. Its translation: CATSDLKLTEQYF. J is TRBJ2-5 and V is TRBV24-1; D gene ambiguous. V lost 0 bases, J lost 11 bases, and 12 bases lay in between. The CDR3 is made up of 13 amino acids. CDR1 KGHDR and CDR2 SFDVKD come from the germline V gene.

This clonotype was counted a few times. Here the CDR3 reads CASSPGSGYNEQFF. CDR3 nucleotides: TGTGCCAGCAGCCCAGGGAGTGGCTACAATGAGCAGTTCTTC. The genes are TRBV6-1 and TRBJ2-1; perhaps D is TRBD1 or TRBD2 (5 bases each). The V gene's germline CDR1 is MNHNS and CDR2 SASEGT. V gave up 6 bases and J gave up 3 bases, with 12 bases separating them. This CDR3 has 14 amino acids.

There are a few counts of this clonotype. The CDR3: CASSQAAGTLLAKNIQYF. CDR3 nucleotide sequence: TGCGCCAGCAGCCAAGCTGCCGGGACGCTACTAGCCAAAAACATTCAGTACTTC. This sequence joins TRBV4-1 and TRBJ2-4; D might be TRBD1 or TRBD2, each matching 5 bases. The CDR3 totals 18 residues. Germline CDR1 reads MGHRA; CDR2 reads YSYEKL. V was shortened by 1 base and J by 0 bases, with 16 bases between the two germline ends.

The gene calls are TRBV6-6 and TRBJ2-3; 8 bases are shared with TRBD1. Losses at the gene ends were 8 bases for V and 1 base for J; bases not matched to a gene: 14. CDR3 size: 17 residues. Germline V gene data show CDR1 as MNHNY and CDR2 as SVGAGI (reference sequence). The CDR3 nucleotides read TGTGCCAGCTACAACCGACCAGGGGGCTCTGGCACAGATACGCAGTATTTT. Translated: CASYNRPGGSGTDTQYF.

The J gene is TRBJ2-5, the V gene TRBV21-1; the table's D call, TRBD2, has no DNA check behind it. With the DNA end fitting TRBJ2-7 better, the J assignment may be wrong. TRBV21-1 is classified as a pseudogene. This CDR3 is built from 14 residues. CDR3 sequence: CASSKGARTYEQYF. CDR3 DNA: TGTGCCAGCAGCAAGGGAGCTAGAACCTACGAGCAGTACTTC.